These T cell receptor beta chains were read from a single sample in a study of cytomegalovirus exposure and HLA in healthy donors. TCRdb's table, derived via immunoSEQ multiplex PCR, lists solely in-frame clones and lacks some. The repertoire holds about 49,000 clones, with approximately 90% as singletons. Material for sequencing was PBMCs. These receptors were obtained from a man aged 18 to 29 in good health and CMV-seronegative. The CDR3 runs from the conserved cysteine through the conserved F or W. A D gene is named only where the DNA matches it firmly. Clone sizes are given selectively: once, few, many, or a class where the clone is expanded.

j_gene,v_gene,d_gene,abundance,CDR3aa,CDR3nt
TRBJ1-5,TRBV6-1,-,-,CASSEVAGVGNQPQHF,TGTGCCAGCAGTGAAGTGGCAGGGGTAGGGAATCAGCCCCAGCATTTT
TRBJ2-7,TRBV28,TRBD1,-,CASSRATGTGFLYEQYF,TGTGCCAGCAGTCGAGCTACCGGGACAGGGTTCCTCTACGAGCAGTACTTC
TRBJ2-7,TRBV5-1,-,-,CASSLVGGLREQYF,TGCGCCAGCAGCTTGGTCGGGGGGCTACGAGAGCAGTACTTC
TRBJ2-5,TRBV30,TRBD2,once,CACLVGAGIETQYF,TGTGCCTGTCTTGTCGGAGCGGGGATTGAGACCCAGTACTTC
TRBJ2-5,TRBV7-9,TRBD2,once,CASSSQLAGMRETQYF,TGTGCCAGCAGCTCCCAATTAGCGGGAATGAGGGAGACCCAGTACTTC
TRBJ1-1,TRBV11-3,-,-,CASSLGYFFNTEAFF,TGTGCCAGCAGCTTAGGGTACTTTTTTAACACTGAAGCTTTCTTT
TRBJ1-5,TRBV2,TRBD1,-,CASSRQGVRQPQHF,TGTGCCAGTTCCAGACAGGGGGTCCGTCAGCCCCAGCATTTT
TRBJ1-5,TRBV7-8,-,-,CASSLVAGYNQPQHF,TGTGCCAGCAGCTTAGTCGCAGGGTACAATCAGCCCCAGCATTTT
TRBJ1-2,TRBV30,-,-,CAWGPTLQDYGYTF,TGTGCCTGGGGGCCTACCTTACAAGACTATGGCTACACCTTT
TRBJ1-1,TRBV27,-,-,CASRTASTEAFF,TGTGCCAGCAGGACAGCGAGCACTGAAGCTTTCTTT
TRBJ2-2,TRBV11-3,-,-,CASSLGGQTGELFF,TGTGCCAGCAGCTTAGGGGGACAAACCGGGGAGCTGTTTTTT
TRBJ1-5,TRBV4-2,-,-,CASSQDRLDNQPQHF,TGTGCCAGCAGCCAAGATCGTTTAGACAATCAGCCCCAGCATTTT
TRBJ2-2,TRBV10-1,TRBD1,-,CASSSGTGHTGELFF,TGCGCCAGCAGCTCCGGGACAGGTCACACCGGGGAGCTGTTTTTT
TRBJ1-1,TRBV2,-,-,CASSRGAEAFF,TGTGCCAGCAGTCGGGGGGCTGAAGCTTTCTTT
TRBJ2-2,TRBV7-9,TRBD2,-,CASSLLLAPNTGELFF,TGTGCCAGCAGCTTACTACTAGCGCCGAACACCGGGGAGCTGTTTTTT
TRBJ2-3,TRBV27,-,-,CASSRSTDTQYF,TGTGCCAGCAGCCGGAGCACAGATACGCAGTATTTT
TRBJ1-2,TRBV29-1,TRBD1,-,CSVEGGRDRVSGYTF,TGCAGCGTTGAAGGTGGGAGGGACAGGGTGTCTGGCTACACCTTC
TRBJ1-1,TRBV19,TRBD1,-,CASSIHPRGQGSVNTEAFF,TGTGCCAGTAGTATACACCCCCGGGGACAGGGGTCCGTGAACACTGAAGCTTTCTTT
TRBJ2-7,TRBV6-5,TRBD1,-,CASSQTGDPGEQYF,TGTGCCAGCAGTCAAACAGGGGACCCCGGGGAGCAGTACTTC
TRBJ1-5,TRBV28,-,-,CASSSTRRSHSNQPQHF,TGTGCCAGCAGTTCCACCCGCAGAAGTCATAGCAATCAGCCCCAGCATTTT
TRBJ1-3,TRBV21-1,-,-,CASSKIYRGMNTIYF,TGTGCCAGCAGCAAAATATACAGGGGAATGAACACCATATATTTT
TRBJ2-1,TRBV7-9,TRBD1,-,CASSRGQYNEQFF,TGTGCCAGCAGCAGGGGACAGTACAATGAGCAGTTCTTC
TRBJ2-4,TRBV10-2,-,-,CASSDVTRGNIQYF,TGCGCCAGCAGTGACGTGACCCGAGGTAACATTCAGTACTTC
TRBJ1-5,TRBV27,-,-,CASSFEGSNQPQHF,TGTGCCAGCAGTTTTGAGGGAAGCAATCAGCCCCAGCATTTT
TRBJ1-5,TRBV29-1,TRBD1,-,CSVRQGNQPQHF,TGCAGCGTGCGACAGGGGAATCAGCCCCAGCATTTT
TRBJ2-1,TRBV7-3,-,once,CASSLRFGSINEQFF,TGTGCCAGCAGCTTACGATTTGGTAGCATCAATGAGCAGTTCTTC
TRBJ1-1,TRBV30,-,-,CAWSRVGRGNTEAFF,TGTGCCTGGAGTCGTGTGGGCAGGGGGAACACTGAAGCTTTCTTT
TRBJ1-2,TRBV13,-,-,CASSLESYGGAYGYTF,TGTGCCAGCAGCTTAGAGTCGTATGGGGGGGCCTATGGCTACACCTTC
TRBJ1-4,TRBV11-3,-,-,CASSRQEGGKLFF,TGTGCCAGCAGCCGGCAAGAGGGGGGGAAACTGTTTTTT
TRBJ1-5,TRBV5-5,TRBD1,-,CASSRQGNSNQPQHF,TGTGCCAGCAGCAGACAGGGAAATAGCAATCAGCCCCAGCATTTT
TRBJ2-7,TRBV11-3,-,-,CASSLGLLYEQYF,TGTGCCAGCAGCTTAGGGTTACTCTACGAGCAGTACTTC
TRBJ2-2,TRBV19,-,-,CATLTGENTGELFF,TGTGCCACCTTAACAGGAGAAAACACCGGGGAGCTGTTTTTT
TRBJ1-3,TRBV7-6,TRBD1,-,CASSQGGFSGNTIYF,TGTGCCAGCAGCCAGGGGGGTTTCTCTGGAAACACCATATATTTT
TRBJ2-7,TRBV6-6,TRBD2,-,CASSYIFSGSFYEQYF,TGTGCCAGCAGTTATATCTTTAGCGGGAGTTTCTACGAGCAGTACTTC
TRBJ2-5,TRBV7-6,TRBD1,once,CASSLLPGQGAQETQYF,TGTGCCAGCAGCCTCCTTCCGGGACAGGGAGCTCAAGAGACCCAGTACTTC
TRBJ2-7,TRBV19,-,-,CASSIGQGSYEQYF,TGTGCCAGTAGTATAGGCCAGGGATCCTACGAGCAGTACTTC
TRBJ2-7,TRBV4-2,TRBD1,-,CASSSRTGYHEQYF,TGTGCCAGCAGCTCCCGGACAGGATACCACGAGCAGTACTTC
TRBJ2-3,TRBV30,-,-,CAWSGGARSTDTQYF,TGTGCCTGGAGTGGCGGGGCCAGAAGCACAGATACGCAGTATTTT
TRBJ1-1,TRBV6-6,TRBD1,-,CASSYRGQGDTEAFF,TGTGCCAGCAGTTACCGGGGACAGGGCGACACTGAAGCTTTCTTT
TRBJ1-1,TRBV7-3,TRBD1,-,CASSPGQGGTEAFF,TGTGCCAGCAGCCCAGGACAGGGTGGCACTGAAGCTTTCTTT
TRBJ2-1,TRBV28,-,-,CASSLTAWLTNNEQFF,TGTGCCAGCAGTTTGACCGCGTGGCTAACTAACAATGAGCAGTTCTTC
TRBJ1-1,TRBV5-1,TRBD1,-,CASTGTGNTEAFF,TGCGCCAGCACCGGGACAGGGAACACTGAAGCTTTCTTT
TRBJ1-1,TRBV18,-,-,CASSPKQGTTEAFF,TGTGCCAGCTCACCCAAACAGGGAACCACTGAAGCTTTCTTT
TRBJ2-1,TRBV11-3,TRBD2,-,CASSLTSGGYGEQFF,TGTGCCAGCAGCTTGACTAGCGGGGGGTATGGTGAGCAGTTCTTC
TRBJ1-4,TRBV6-5,TRBD1,-,CASSYSTGNEKLFF,TGTGCCAGCAGTTACTCGACAGGGAATGAAAAACTGTTTTTT
TRBJ2-2,TRBV13,TRBD1,once,CASSSARTGGLNTGELFF,TGTGCCAGCAGCTCGGCCCGGACAGGGGGCTTGAACACCGGGGAGCTGTTTTTT
TRBJ2-1,TRBV10-3,TRBD2,once,CAIKGLAGASEQFF,TGTGCCATCAAAGGACTAGCGGGAGCTTCTGAGCAGTTCTTC
TRBJ2-7,TRBV5-1,-,-,CASSLVLGQGHEQYF,TGCGCCAGCAGCTTGGTTTTGGGGCAGGGTCACGAGCAGTACTTC
TRBJ1-2,TRBV6-6,TRBD1,few,CASTLDRDGPNYGYTF,TGTGCCAGCACCTTGGACAGGGACGGGCCGAACTATGGCTACACCTTC
TRBJ2-3,TRBV5-6,-,-,CASSWGPSSDTQYF,TGTGCCAGCAGCTGGGGGCCCAGTTCAGATACGCAGTATTTT
TRBJ2-2,TRBV18,TRBD2,-,CASSPERENTGELFF,TGTGCCAGCTCACCGGAGCGGGAAAACACCGGGGAGCTGTTTTTT
TRBJ2-2,TRBV6-5,-,-,CASTQGGTGELFF,TGTGCCAGCACCCAGGGAGGCACCGGGGAGCTGTTTTTT
TRBJ2-2,TRBV13,-,-,CASSPSRLGSTNTGELFF,TGTGCCAGCAGCCCTTCGCGCCTCGGGTCCACGAACACCGGGGAGCTGTTTTTT
TRBJ2-5,TRBV30,-,-,CAWAAGLIKETQYF,TGTGCCTGGGCGGCAGGGTTGATCAAGGAGACCCAGTACTTC